These 23 T cell receptor beta chains originate from one sample sequenced in a study of blood T cell repertoires in COVID-19. Using immunoSEQ multiplex PCR, the repertoire was profiled, and TCRdb retains in-frame clones only, with some absent. Counted here are roughly 250,000 clones, around four fifths occurring once; the ten biggest clones make up 3.5% to 4.5%. What was sequenced was peripheral blood. The receptors here all came from a man aged 45-60 years with acute or convalescent COVID-19.

This clone was seen a handful of times. The chain couples TRBV12-5 to TRBJ1-5; 8 bases are a match to TRBD1. The V segment lost 6 bases and the J segment 1 base; nucleotides outside the gene matches: 5. This CDR3 contains 15 residues. Germline loops: CDR1 LGHNT, CDR2 FRNRAP. In DNA, the CDR3 is TGTGCTAGTGGCACGGACAGGGTGAGCAATCAGCCCCAGCATTTT. Protein: CASGTDRVSNQPQHF.

This clone showed up just once. The rearrangement uses TRBV5-1 and TRBJ2-1, with 13 bases that match TRBD2. Germline V gene lookup returns CDR1 SGHRS and CDR2 YFSETQ. This CDR3 has 17 amino acids. V was clipped by 7 bases and J by 0 bases; unmatched bases: 7. The CDR3 protein is CASRLAGGRSSYNEQFF. In nucleotides, the CDR3 is TGCGCCAGCCGACTAGCGGGGGGTCGGAGCTCCTACAATGAGCAGTTCTTC. The full variable domain, with the rest looked up from reference TRBV5-1 and TRBJ2-1, is KAGVTQTPRYLIKTRGQQVTLSCSPISGHRSVSWYQQTPGQGLQFLFEYFSETQRNKGNFPGRFSGRQFSNSRSEMNVSTLELGDSALYLCASRLAGGRSSYNEQFFGPGTRLTVL.

The V and J genes are TRBV11-3 and TRBJ1-2; TRBD1 agrees at 7 bases. Germline CDR1 is SGHNT and CDR2 is YENEEA. The CDR3 contains 15 residues. The J segment lost 6 bases and the V segment lost 5 bases, leaving 12 bases of the junction unmatched. The CDR3 is CASSRQRAQGDGYTF. The CDR3 region has the DNA TGTGCCAGCAGCCGACAAAGGGCGCAGGGGGATGGCTACACCTTC.

This chain uses TRBV29-1 with TRBJ1-5, with 8 bases that match TRBD1. CDR3 length: 13 amino acids. V shed 6 bases, J shed 7 bases, and the junction held 8 bases outside the gene matches. CDR1 and CDR2 from the germline V gene are SQVTM and ANQGSEA. The CDR3 DNA follows: TGCAGCGTCGCCAGGGGGCAAGGCCAGCCCCAGCATTTT. This translates into CSVARGQGQPQHF.

This clone was seen a handful of times. Written as DNA, the CDR3 is TGTGCCAGCAGCTGGAGTGGATCAAACACCATATATTTT. It encodes CASSWSGSNTIYF. This chain joins TRBV5-4 and TRBJ1-3; D is undetermined. This CDR3 has 13 residues. The V gene's germline CDR1 is SGHNT and CDR2 YYREEE (reference sequence). Trimming took off 3 bases at V and 6 bases at J, with 10 bases between the two ends.

The chain links TRBV3-1 (or the pseudogene TRBV3-2) to TRBJ1-2, with D tentatively TRBD1 (5 bases). CDR3 length equals 14 residues. Germline CDR1 and CDR2: LGHDT and YNNKEL (reference sequence). The ends were cut back, 1 base at V and 4 bases at J, with 10 bases in the middle. The CDR3 bases are TGTGCCAGCAGCCAAGTGGTCCAGGGCTATGGCTACACCTTC. This gives the protein CASSQVVQGYGYTF.

The chain has TRBV27 and TRBJ1-5; the D is unclear. CDR1 and CDR2 (germline): MNHEY, SMNVEV (reference sequence). Trimming cost V 4 bases and J 0 bases, with 16 bases left between them. This CDR3 spans 17 amino acids. The CDR3, as DNA: TGTGCCAGCAGTTCCACCTCTGGGCGTCATAGCAATCAGCCCCAGCATTTT. The encoded protein is CASSSTSGRHSNQPQHF.

This chain joins TRBV6-4 and TRBJ1-6; D perhaps matches TRBD1 (5 bases). This CDR3 comprises 15 residues. The V gene's germline CDR1 is MRHNA and CDR2 SNTAGT. V lost 3 bases, J lost 9 bases, and 15 bases lay in between. This CDR3 is CASSETGGRGSPLHF. CDR3 nucleotide sequence: TGTGCCAGCAGTGAGACGGGGGGAAGGGGTTCACCCCTCCACTTT.

The V and J genes are TRBV24-1 and TRBJ1-5, with 9 bases lining up with TRBD1. This CDR3 region has 17 residues. The V segment lost 4 bases and the J segment 4 bases; nucleotides outside the gene matches: 10. The germline gives CDR1 KGHDR, CDR2 SFDVKD. This CDR3 is CATSEDRGTGWNQPQHF. The CDR3 nucleotides read TGTGCCACCAGTGAAGATAGGGGGACAGGGTGGAATCAGCCCCAGCATTTT.

The J gene is TRBJ1-2, the V gene TRBV9; 9 nucleotides agree with TRBD1. Losses at the gene ends were 4 bases for V and 3 bases for J; bases not matched to a gene: 7. The length of the CDR3 is 15 residues. Germline loops: CDR1 SGDLS, CDR2 YYNGEE. CDR3 bases: TGTGCCAGCAGCCCCGGGACAGGGCTTTACTATGGCTACACCTTC. This sequence encodes CASSPGTGLYYGYTF.

The chain carries TRBV2 and TRBJ2-3, with D perhaps TRBD1 (5 bases). The germline gives CDR1 SNHLY, CDR2 FYNNEI. The V gene lost 1 base and the J gene lost 1 base, with 9 bases spanning the gap. CDR3 size: 15 residues. The CDR3 DNA reads as TGTGCCAGCAGTGAAGTGGGGCCAGGCACAGATACGCAGTATTTT. Residues: CASSEVGPGTDTQYF.

The CDR3 sequence is CASSSTEATNEKLFF. The CDR3, as DNA: TGTGCCAGCAGCTCAACAGAAGCAACTAATGAAAAACTGTTTTTT. The chain joins TRBV13 to TRBJ1-4; no definite D call. CDR1 is PRHDT and CDR2 is FYEKMQ in the germline V gene (reference sequence). Between the trimmed V and J ends, which lost 4 bases and 0 bases, there was a span of 9 bases. The CDR3 loop spans 15 amino acids.

Only one count was recorded for this clone. The chain joins TRBV4-2 to TRBJ2-1; 10 bases are a match to TRBD2. CDR3 size: 18 residues. The germline gives CDR1 LGHNA, CDR2 YNFKEQ. After removal of 3 bases from V and 7 bases from J, the junction contained 15 bases not matched to a gene. The CDR3 DNA sequence: TGTGCCAGCAGCCAGGGAACTTCGCGGGAGCGGGGGGGGAATGAGCAGTTCTTC. This sequence encodes CASSQGTSRERGGNEQFF.

J is TRBJ1-4 and V is TRBV14; D is unresolved. The CDR3 totals 14 residues. V gave up 4 bases and J gave up 11 bases, with 17 bases separating them. Germline V lookup: CDR1 SGHDN, CDR2 FVKESK. The CDR3 nucleotides read TGTGCCAGCAGCCTCCGCGAAAGTGGAGCGAAACTGTTTTTT. The encoded protein is CASSLRESGAKLFF.

The V call is TRBV3-1 (or the pseudogene TRBV3-2), the J call TRBJ2-7; weak D call: TRBD2 (5 bases). V was pared by 1 base and J by 0 bases, with 16 bases between. Germline CDR1 is LGHDT and CDR2 is YNNKEL (reference sequence). The CDR3 totals 17 residues. DNA for the CDR3: TGTGCCAGCAGCCAAGTAGGAGACTACCTGAGCTCCTACGAGCAGTACTTC. The encoded protein is CASSQVGDYLSSYEQYF.

V is TRBV10-2 and J is TRBJ2-3; no reliable D call. The CDR3 contains 14 residues. Trimming cost V 8 bases and J 0 bases, with 12 bases left between them. From germline, CDR1 is WSHSY and CDR2 SAAADI. The CDR3 spells CASSRGPSTDTQYF. The CDR3 DNA sequence: TGCGCCAGCTCCCGCGGTCCTAGCACAGATACGCAGTATTTT.

The V and J genes are TRBV28 and TRBJ1-1; tentatively, D is TRBD1 (5 bases). CDR3 length: 14 amino acids. Trimming left V 6 bases short and J 1 base short, with 12 bases between. CDR1 and CDR2 (germline): MDHEN, SYDVKM. The CDR3 sequence is CASSSPQGNTEAFF. The DNA for the CDR3 is TGTGCCAGCAGCTCACCTCAGGGGAACACTGAAGCTTTCTTT. Combining the CDR3 with reference TRBV28 and TRBJ1-1 gives the whole variable domain DVKVTQSSRYLVKRTGEKVFLECVQDMDHENMFWYRQDPGLGLRLIYFSYDVKMKEKGDIPEGYSVSREKKERFSLILESASTNQTSMYLCASSSPQGNTEAFFGQGTRLTVV.

V gene TRBV7-9 combines with J gene TRBJ2-3; 14 nucleotides match TRBD2. Germline V gives CDR1 SEHNR, CDR2 FQNEAQ (reference sequence). The CDR3 is 17 amino acids. Trimming cost V 1 base and J 1 base; bases outside gene matches: 1. The CDR3 nucleotides read TGTGCCAGCAGCTTAGAGGGACTAGCGGGAGGCACAGATACGCAGTATTTT. Protein product: CASSLEGLAGGTDTQYF.

The chain is built from TRBV9 and TRBJ1-4; 7 bases fit TRBD1. In germline, CDR1 is SGDLS, CDR2 YYNGEE. The CDR3 is 14 amino acids. Trimming took 0 bases from V and 12 from J; bases not matched to a gene: 8. The CDR3 nucleotides are TGTGCCAGCAGCGTAGCCCCCGGGACAGAAGAACTGTTTTTT. Translating gives CASSVAPGTEELFF.

This clone was seen ten or more times. This sequence joins TRBV13 and TRBJ2-1; TRBD2 agrees at 7 bases. Germline V gene sequence: CDR1 PRHDT, CDR2 FYEKMQ (reference sequence). CDR3 length: 15 amino acids. Trimming at V came to 5 bases and at J to 0 bases, leaving 4 bases not matched to a gene. The CDR3 loop is CASSRLAASYNEQFF. The DNA of the CDR3 is TGTGCCAGCAGCAGGCTAGCGGCCTCCTACAATGAGCAGTTCTTC. Supplemented by reference TRBV13 and TRBJ2-1, the full variable domain reads AAGVIQSPRHLIKEKRETATLKCYPIPRHDTVYWYQQGPGQDPQFLISFYEKMQSDKGSIPDRFSAQQFSDYHSELNMSSLELGDSALYFCASSRLAASYNEQFFGPGTRLTVL.

The J gene is TRBJ2-3, the V gene TRBV28, with 13 bases lining up with TRBD2. V was pared by 2 bases and J by 3 bases, with 8 bases of the junction left unmatched. CDR1 and CDR2 from the germline V gene are MDHEN and SYDVKM. This CDR3 has 18 amino acids. CDR3 DNA sequence: TGTGCCAGCAGTTTAACACTAGCGGGAGGGCCGGAAACAGATACGCAGTATTTT. It encodes CASSLTLAGGPETDTQYF.

The rearrangement joins TRBV19 to TRBJ1-4; 9 bases are a match to TRBD1. Germline V gene sequence: CDR1 LNHDA, CDR2 SQIVND (reference sequence). Trimming cost V 1 base and J 6 bases; bases outside gene matches: 9. The CDR3 runs to 17 residues. CDR3 amino acids: CASSIVSSGQGYEKLFF. The CDR3 bases are TGTGCCAGTAGTATAGTTAGTTCTGGACAGGGGTATGAAAAACTGTTTTTT.

The chain carries TRBV4-2 and TRBJ1-2; the D is unclear. Trimming removed 0 bases from V and 4 bases from J, with 9 bases in between. The CDR3 spans 14 residues. Germline V gene data show CDR1 as LGHNA and CDR2 as YNFKEQ. The CDR3 DNA sequence: TGTGCCAGCAGCCAAGAGGTAAACATCTATGGCTACACCTTC. As protein: CASSQEVNIYGYTF.